These 5 T cell receptor beta chains were sequenced from one sample in a study of control samples from healthy donors and cancer patients. The table came from immunoSEQ multiplex PCR; TCRdb's copy has only in-frame clones and leaves some out. The sample includes 6,000 to 8,500 clones, roughly 80% of them seen just once. Material for sequencing was formalin-fixed, paraffin-embedded tissue. The receptors originated from a male donor with melanoma.

The CDR3 sequence: CASSVSGTGGRSYGYTF. Written as DNA, the CDR3 is TGTGCCAGTAGTGTCTCCGGGACAGGGGGCAGGAGCTATGGCTACACCTTC. V and J are TRBV19 and TRBJ1-2; 12 bases match TRBD1. CDR3 length: 17 amino acids. The germline gives CDR1 LNHDA, CDR2 SQIVND (reference sequence). Trimming took 5 bases from V and 4 from J; bases not matched to a gene: 11.

The chain uses TRBV29-1 and TRBJ1-3; perhaps TRBD1 as D (6 bases). The CDR3 length is 15 residues. V was clipped by 6 bases and J by 0 bases, with 15 bases between them. CDR1 and CDR2 (germline): SQVTM, ANQGSEA. The CDR3 is CSVMPTGISGNTIYF. In DNA form, the CDR3 reads TGCAGCGTGATGCCGACAGGCATCTCTGGAAACACCATATATTTT.

The V gene is TRBV3-1 (or the pseudogene TRBV3-2), the J gene TRBJ2-4; D is perhaps TRBD2 (6 bases). Trimming shortened V by 4 bases and J by 2 bases, and 12 bases separated the two germline ends. There are 15 residues in the CDR3. The germline V gene has CDR1 LGHDT and CDR2 YNNKEL (reference sequence). Here the CDR3 reads CASSRVGGTKNIQYF. Here the CDR3 DNA reads TGTGCCAGCAGCCGGGTCGGGGGAACCAAAAACATTCAGTACTTC.

This clone was observed a single time. The chain links TRBV4-1 to TRBJ2-1, with D uncertain. Germline-derived CDR1 and CDR2 are MGHRA and YSYEKL. The CDR3 has 15 residues. Trimming took off 4 bases at V and 3 bases at J, with 13 bases between the two ends. The CDR3 DNA is TGCGCCAGCAGCCCAGGACGGAAAGTCTACAATGAGCAGTTCTTC. Translated: CASSPGRKVYNEQFF.

V is TRBV19 and J is TRBJ2-7; TRBD1 matches at 11 bases. This CDR3 is 13 amino acids long. Germline lookup yields CDR1 LNHDA and CDR2 SQIVND (reference sequence). V shed 5 bases and J 6 bases; nucleotides not matched to a gene: 3. Here the CDR3 reads CASSPGQGGEQYV. CDR3 coding DNA: TGTGCCAGTAGTCCGGGACAGGGGGGCGAGCAGTACGTC.